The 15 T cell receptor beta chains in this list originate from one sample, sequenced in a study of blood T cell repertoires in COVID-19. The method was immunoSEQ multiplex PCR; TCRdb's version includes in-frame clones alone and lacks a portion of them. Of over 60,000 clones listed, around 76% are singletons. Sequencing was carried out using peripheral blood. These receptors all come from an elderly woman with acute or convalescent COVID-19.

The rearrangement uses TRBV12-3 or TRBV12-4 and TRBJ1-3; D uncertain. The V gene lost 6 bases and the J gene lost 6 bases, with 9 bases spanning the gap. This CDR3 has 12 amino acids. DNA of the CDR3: TGTGCCAGCAGACGAACAGAAAACACCATATATTTT. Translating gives CASRRTENTIYF.

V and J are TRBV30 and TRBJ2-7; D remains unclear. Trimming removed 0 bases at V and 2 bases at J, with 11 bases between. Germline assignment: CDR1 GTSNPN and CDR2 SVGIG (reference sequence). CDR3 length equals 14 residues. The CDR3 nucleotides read TGTGCCTGGAGTGTACGGTCTAGGCCCTACGAGCAGTACTTC. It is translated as CAWSVRSRPYEQYF.

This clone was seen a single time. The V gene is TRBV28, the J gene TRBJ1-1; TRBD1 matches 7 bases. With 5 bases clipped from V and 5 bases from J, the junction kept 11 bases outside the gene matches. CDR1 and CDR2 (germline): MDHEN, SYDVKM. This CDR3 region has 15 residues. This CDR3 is CASSTPRQGHTEAFF. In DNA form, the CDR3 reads TGTGCCAGCAGTACCCCCCGACAGGGCCATACTGAAGCTTTCTTT.

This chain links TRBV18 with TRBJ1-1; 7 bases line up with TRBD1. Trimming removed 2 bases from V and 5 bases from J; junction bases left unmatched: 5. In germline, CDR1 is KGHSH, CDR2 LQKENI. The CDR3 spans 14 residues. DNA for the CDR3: TGTGCCAGCTCACCATGGACAGGCGGAACTGAAGCTTTCTTT. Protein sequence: CASSPWTGGTEAFF.

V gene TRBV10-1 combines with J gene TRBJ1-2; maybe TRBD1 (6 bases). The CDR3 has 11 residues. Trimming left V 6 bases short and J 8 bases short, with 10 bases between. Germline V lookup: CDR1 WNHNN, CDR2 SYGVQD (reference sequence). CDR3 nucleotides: TGCGCCAGCAGCTCAGGGGACGGCTACACCTTC. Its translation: CASSSGDGYTF.

The CDR3 sequence: CAISESARQPQHF. The CDR3 nucleotides read TGTGCCATCAGTGAGTCCGCTAGGCAGCCCCAGCATTTT. This chain joins TRBV10-3 and TRBJ1-5; unclear D gene. Trimming shortened V by 0 bases and J by 7 bases, and 7 bases separated the two germline ends. This CDR3 has 13 residues. Looked up from germline, CDR1 is ENHRY and CDR2 is SYGVKD.

CDR3 sequence (DNA): TGCAGCGTGTCCCGGGACAGATACGAGCAGTACTTC. Its translation is CSVSRDRYEQYF. The chain combines TRBV29-1 with TRBJ2-7; TRBD1 aligns across 7 bases. CDR1 and CDR2 (germline): SQVTM, ANQGSEA. The V and J ends lost 6 bases and 4 bases, in that order; junction bases with no gene match: 6. The CDR3 extends over 12 amino acids.

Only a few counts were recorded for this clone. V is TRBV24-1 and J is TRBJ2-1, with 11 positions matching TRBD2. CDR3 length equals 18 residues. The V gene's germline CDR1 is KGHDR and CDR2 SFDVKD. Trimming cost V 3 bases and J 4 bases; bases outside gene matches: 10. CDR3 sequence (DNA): TGTGCCACCAGTGATAGCCTAGCGGGAGGAGACTGGTACAATGAGCAGTTCTTC. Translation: CATSDSLAGGDWYNEQFF.

Written as DNA, the CDR3 is TGTGCTAGTGCCGAAAGCGGACTAGCGGGGACCCGGAACGAGCAGTACTTC. Its protein is CASAESGLAGTRNEQYF. The chain employs TRBV12-5 and TRBJ2-7, with 12 bases identical to TRBD2. Germline CDR1 and CDR2: LGHNT and FRNRAP. This CDR3 is 17 amino acids long. Losses at the gene ends were 7 bases for V and 5 bases for J; bases not matched to a gene: 15.

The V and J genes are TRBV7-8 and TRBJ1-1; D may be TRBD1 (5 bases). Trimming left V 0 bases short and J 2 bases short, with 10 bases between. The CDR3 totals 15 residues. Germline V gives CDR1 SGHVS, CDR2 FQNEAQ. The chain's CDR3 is CASSLATGANTEAFF. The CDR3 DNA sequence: TGTGCCAGCAGCTTAGCCACAGGCGCAAACACTGAAGCTTTCTTT.

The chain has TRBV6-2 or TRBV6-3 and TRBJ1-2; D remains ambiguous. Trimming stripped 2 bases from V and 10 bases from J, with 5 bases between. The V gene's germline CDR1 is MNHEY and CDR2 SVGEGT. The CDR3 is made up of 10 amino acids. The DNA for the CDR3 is TGTGCCAGCAGTTACATATACTACACCTTC. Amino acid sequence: CASSYIYYTF.

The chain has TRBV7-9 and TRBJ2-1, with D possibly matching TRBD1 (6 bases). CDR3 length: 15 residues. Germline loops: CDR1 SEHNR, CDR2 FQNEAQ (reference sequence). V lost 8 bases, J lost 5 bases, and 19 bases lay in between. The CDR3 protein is CASGTTGTKDNEQFF. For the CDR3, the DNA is TGTGCCAGCGGCACAACCGGGACAAAGGACAATGAGCAGTTCTTC. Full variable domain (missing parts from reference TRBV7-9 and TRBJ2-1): DTGVSQNPRHKITKRGQNVTFRCDPISEHNRLYWYRQTLGQGPEFLTYFQNEAQLEKSRLLSDRFSAERPKGSFSTLEIQRTEQGDSAMYLCASGTTGTKDNEQFFGPGTRLTVL.

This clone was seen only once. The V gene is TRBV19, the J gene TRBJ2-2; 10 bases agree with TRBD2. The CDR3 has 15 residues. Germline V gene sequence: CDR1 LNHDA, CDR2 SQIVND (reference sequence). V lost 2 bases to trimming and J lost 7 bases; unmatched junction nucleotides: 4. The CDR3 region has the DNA TGTGCCAGTAGTATAACTAGCGGGACGAACGGGGAGCTGTTTTTT. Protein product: CASSITSGTNGELFF.

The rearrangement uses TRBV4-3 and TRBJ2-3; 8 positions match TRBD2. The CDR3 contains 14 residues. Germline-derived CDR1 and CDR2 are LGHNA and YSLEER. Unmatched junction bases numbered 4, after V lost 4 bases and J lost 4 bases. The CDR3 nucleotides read TGCGCCAGCAGCCTAAGCGGGAGTGCAGATACGCAGTATTTT. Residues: CASSLSGSADTQYF.

In DNA, the CDR3 is TGTGCCAGCAGCTTGGAGACAACCAATGGCTACACCTTC. Amino acid sequence: CASSLETTNGYTF. This rearrangement joins TRBV5-4 to TRBJ1-2; D is unresolved. The germline V and J ends were trimmed by 0 bases and 6 bases, with 9 bases remaining between them. The germline gives CDR1 SGHNT, CDR2 YYREEE (reference sequence). The CDR3 length is 13 residues. Together with reference TRBV5-4 and TRBJ1-2, the CDR3 gives the full variable domain: ETGVTQSPTHLIKTRGQQVTLRCSSQSGHNTVSWYQQALGQGPQFIFQYYREEENGRGNFPPRFSGLQFPNYSSELNVNALELDDSALYLCASSLETTNGYTFGSGTRLTVV.